This T cell receptor (beta chain) came from a study of OX40 agonist ivuxolimab in advanced cancers. The method was immunoSEQ multiplex PCR; TCRdb's version includes in-frame clones alone and lacks a portion of them. The sample holds 77,000 or so clones, over 70% seen once. General observations from the study: In the 0.1 to 3.0 mg/kg range, CD4+ and CD8+ blood T cells had expanded clonally by week 6.

Concerning this clone itself: The antigen is unknown.

CDR1 is MGHRA and CDR2 is YSYEKL in the germline V gene. The CDR3 is 16 amino acids. Trimming removed 0 bases at V and 2 bases at J, with 13 bases between. The clonotype was recovered from an adult with an advanced solid tumor such as melanoma, head and neck, liver or kidney cancer. The chain is built from TRBV4-1 and TRBJ1-2, with D hard to call. The specimen was CD4+ or CD8+ T cells sorted from blood, collected in a trial of the OX40 agonist ivuxolimab. CDR3 DNA: TGCGCCAGCAGCCAAGAGGCGGTTAGGCAGAACTATGGCTACACCTTC. Translation: CASSQEAVRQNYGYTF.